The 15 T cell receptor beta chains in this list originate from one sample, sequenced in a study of tumor and adjacent non-tumor tissue in lung cancer listed by TCRdb under 2018. Library prep was done by multiplex PCR. Reads for this sample came from an Illumina HiSeq 2500. Following protocols modified from ARM-PCR, the researchers constructed TCRbeta libraries through three rounds of nested PCR with primers (Table S4). TCRdb applied fastp at Q25 and MiXCR to the public reads, then kept only in-frame beta chains. Duplicate CDR3 protein sequences are folded into a single record with the most common DNA and genes. Within this sample are some 80,000 distinct CDR3 sequences, with approximately 82% of them counted one time only. The biggest ten clones account for 30% to 50% of the sample. RNA was isolated from bulk unsorted tissue, and RNA quality was assessed with a NanoDrop ND-1000 and an Agilent 2100. Normal lung samples were distant non-tumor tissue taken more than 3 cm from the tumor edge.

The sample comprised distant non-tumor lung tissue. These receptors were collected from a man between 65 and 85 years old with non-small cell lung cancer.

Notes on this clonotype: Mismatch with germline at one junction end may stem from a read error. This chain joins TRBV6-2 or TRBV6-3 and TRBJ2-1; unclear D gene. The V gene's germline CDR1 is MNHEY and CDR2 SVGEGT. The CDR3 extends over 14 amino acids. The chain's CDR3 is CASRLGFYLDEQFF. The CDR3 DNA reads as TGTGCCAGCAGACTTGGGTTCTATCTAGATGAGCAGTTCTTT.

With respect to this clonotype: At one of its ends the junction is not consistent with the germline gene, which may arise from a read error. J is TRBJ2-1 and V is TRBV6-6; the D gene is possibly TRBD1 (5 bases). From germline, CDR1 is MNHNY and CDR2 SVGAGI (reference sequence). This CDR3 contains 15 residues. The CDR3 sequence is CASNSMSQGSNEQIF. The CDR3 nucleotides read TGTGCCAGCAACTCAATGTCGCAGGGAAGCAATGAGCAGATCTTC.

This clonotype ranks as medium-sized (0.01 to 0.1%). The V call is TRBV5-4, the J call TRBJ2-2; 9 bases fit TRBD1. This CDR3 region has 18 residues. J was trimmed by 1 base and V by 4 bases; bases with no gene match: 11. Germline V CDR1 and CDR2: SGHNT, YYREEE (reference sequence). The CDR3 coding sequence is TGTGCCAGCAGCCCGCCGGGACAGGGTTTGATGAACACCGGGGAGCTGTTTTTT. Amino acids: CASSPPGQGLMNTGELFF.

In regard to this clonotype: The junction departs from germline at one end; a sequencing error may be responsible. J is TRBJ2-3 and V is TRBV6-6; D is ambiguous. CDR3 length: 14 residues. Per the germline V gene, CDR1 is MNHNY and CDR2 is SVGAGI (reference sequence). CDR3 sequence reads: CARSLRSEADTQYF. In DNA form, the CDR3 reads TGTGCCAGGAGTCTACGTAGTGAGGCAGATACGCAATATTTT.

As for this clonotype: A much larger clone differs by one base, so this may be a read error. V usage is TRBV10-2 and J usage is TRBJ1-3; D is unclear. CDR3 length: 15 amino acids. The germline V and J ends were trimmed by 2 bases and 0 bases, with 8 bases remaining between them. CDR1 and CDR2 from the germline V gene are WSHSY and SAAADI. The CDR3 DNA follows: TGCGCCAGCAGTGAGGAGGCCGACTCTGGAAACACCATATATTTT. Encoded protein: CASSEEADSGNTIYF.

As for this clonotype: At one end the junction does not follow the germline gene, possibly because of a read error. The chain uses TRBV6-2 or TRBV6-3 and TRBJ1-1, with a tentative D call TRBD1 (6 bases). The germline V gene has CDR1 MNHEY and CDR2 SVGEGT. The CDR3 spans 15 residues. This CDR3 is CASRLFVGQRREAFF. The CDR3 DNA reads as TGTGCCAGCCGACTTTTTGTGGGACAAAGAAGGGAAGCTTTCTTC.

As for this clonotype: An end of the junction differs from the germline gene, which may be a read error. V usage is TRBV6-5 and J usage is TRBJ2-5, with 9 bases aligning to TRBD1. Germline assignment: CDR1 MNHEY and CDR2 SVGAGI. The CDR3 covers 17 residues. The CDR3 sequence: CAISSAGTGFPKETQYF. Written as DNA, the CDR3 is TGTGCCATCAGTTCCGCCGGGACAGGGTTCCCAAAAGAGACCCAGTACTTC.

A remark on this clonotype: One end of the junction is discordant with germline, which a read error may explain. This chain uses TRBV10-3 with TRBJ2-1; D is unclear. CDR1 and CDR2 (germline): ENHRY, SYGVKD. The CDR3 sequence is 14 residues long. Written as DNA, the CDR3 is TGTGCCATCAGTAGCGTGGTTCTCTCGGTTGAGCAGTTATTC. It yields the protein CAISSVVLSVEQLF.

Note on this clonotype: Relative to the germline gene, one junction end is altered; a read error may explain this. The rearrangement joins TRBV6-1 to TRBJ2-4; possibly TRBD1 for D (6 bases). There are 18 residues in the CDR3. CDR1 is MNHNS and CDR2 is SASEGT in the germline V gene. The CDR3 sequence: CASGAGTWDGFAKNIEYF. The CDR3 coding sequence is TGTGCCAGCGGCGCCGGGACATGGGATGGCTTTGCCAAAAACATTGAGTACTTC.

Concerning this clonotype itself: This may stem from a read error, because a much larger clone lies one nucleotide away. This chain joins TRBV6-1 and TRBJ2-7, with D maybe TRBD1 (6 bases). The CDR3 has 14 residues. Germline V gene sequence: CDR1 MNHNS, CDR2 SASEGT. The CDR3 sequence is CAISDTRGPYEQYF. CDR3 bases: TGTGCCATCAGTGATACCAGGGGTCCCTACGAGCAGTACTTC.

The chain uses TRBV6-1 and TRBJ1-1; a weak D match, TRBD1 (6 bases). Deletions cut 6 bases from V and 1 base from J, with 12 bases between. CDR3 length: 14 residues. Germline loops: CDR1 MNHNS, CDR2 SASEGT. The CDR3 loop reads CASRDTRGNTEAFF. CDR3 nucleotides: TGTGCCAGCAGAGACACCAGGGGGAACACTGAAGCTTTCTTT.

This clonotype is labeled as medium-sized (0.01 to 0.1%). The rearrangement uses TRBV20-1 and TRBJ1-1; D ambiguous. The CDR3 consists of 12 residues. Trimming shortened V by 0 bases and J by 2 bases, and 4 bases separated the two germline ends. Germline V CDR1 and CDR2: DFQATT, SNEGSKA (reference sequence). The CDR3 region is CSARDSNTEAFF. The CDR3 bases are TGCAGTGCTAGAGACAGTAACACTGAAGCTTTCTTT.

The count of this clonotype is one. At one end, the junction sequence differs from germline, possibly due to a read error. The V gene is TRBV10-1, the J gene TRBJ2-3; tentatively, D is TRBD1 (5 bases). Germline V lookup: CDR1 WNHNN, CDR2 SYGVQD (reference sequence). The CDR3 contains 18 residues. The CDR3 DNA is TGCGCCAGCAGTGAGTCCCTCGCGACGAATATGGAGACAGAAACGCAGTATTTT. Amino acids: CASSESLATNMETETQYF.

J is TRBJ2-3 and V is TRBV5-1, with D perhaps matching TRBD1 (5 bases). The J call may be incorrect, as the DNA end agrees better with TRBJ1-5. The CDR3 loop spans 14 amino acids. Per the germline V gene, CDR1 is SGHRS and CDR2 is YFSETQ. In nucleotides, the CDR3 is TGCGCCAGTAGCCTGGGACTAGTAGCGGATACGCAGCATTTT. Encoded protein: CASSLGLVADTQHF.

In this sample, this clonotype turned up a few times. Possible read error: a much larger clone is one base away. The chain carries TRBV6-1 and TRBJ2-7; D is unclear. The CDR3 sequence is 16 residues long. Germline V lookup: CDR1 MNHNS, CDR2 SASEGT. The CDR3 reads CASSSRTTVSSYKQYF. CDR3 DNA sequence: TGTGCCAGCAGTAGTAGGACCACTGTAAGCTCCTACAAGCAGTACTTC.